This T cell receptor (beta chain) was identified in a study of graft-versus-host responses after intestinal transplantation. Study overall: Those transplanted obtained multivisceral, liver-intestinal, or isolated intestinal grafts. All recipients got anti-thymocyte globulin induction, then tacrolimus and steroids for 3 to 4 years.

Repertoires were generated with immunoSEQ multiplex PCR, while TCRdb's copy carries only in-frame clones and drops some. Here the sample spans over 70,000 clones, around 83% being singletons. The CDR3 is 16 amino acids. Findings of the study overall: Among circulating GvH clones, peak levels were associated with early post-transplant declines in HvG clones.

About this clone itself: What it binds is unknown.

The gene calls are TRBV21-1 and TRBJ1-5. TRBV21-1 is recorded as a pseudogene. The clonotype originates from a human donor who received an intestinal transplant. Sequencing used unstimulated CD8+ T cells sorted from spleen or lymph node cells, obtained before intestinal transplant. In DNA, the CDR3 is TGTGCCAGCAGCAAAGCAAGTGTGGTTCCAAATCAGCCCCAGCATTTT. Amino acids: CASSKASVVPNQPQHF.